Below, 4 T cell receptor beta chains from the same sample are listed, as sequenced in a study of CD8 T cells in Susac syndrome. Reverse transcription used about 0.45 to 1 ug RNA and random hexamers. TCRdb reprocessed the immunoSEQ multiplex PCR reads with MiXCR, giving one entry per CDR3 protein. Of about 53,000 distinct CDR3 sequences in the sample, 85% to 95% were seen once. Source material: CD8+ T cells from PBMCs. These receptors were collected from a human donor with Susac syndrome.

The V gene is TRBV20-1, the J gene TRBJ1-5, with 7 bases aligning to TRBD1. The CDR3 covers 14 residues. Germline CDR1 and CDR2: DFQATT and SNEGSKA (reference sequence). J gave up 5 bases and V 6 bases, and 10 bases lay outside the gene matches. CDR3 region: CSARQGYSDQPQHF. CDR3 DNA sequence: TGCAGTGCAAGACAGGGATATAGTGATCAGCCCCAGCATTTT.

The chain uses TRBV13 and TRBJ1-1; a possible D gene is TRBD1 (6 bases). The CDR3 runs to 12 residues. The V end was cut by 4 bases, the J end by 8 bases, with 11 bases between. The germline CDR1 and CDR2 sequences are PRHDT and FYEKMQ (reference sequence). The CDR3 protein is CASSSQGNEAFF. The CDR3 DNA sequence: TGTGCCAGCAGCTCCCAGGGGAACGAAGCTTTCTTT.

This chain joins TRBV20-1 and TRBJ1-2, with 8 bases lining up with TRBD1. V lost 4 bases and J lost 8; bases outside the gene matches: 12. CDR1 and CDR2 (germline): DFQATT, SNEGSKA (reference sequence). The CDR3 length is 14 residues. CDR3 DNA: TGCAGTGCTACATTCATCTGGACAGGGATCGGCTACACCTTC. This gives the protein CSATFIWTGIGYTF.

The chain employs TRBV7-3 and TRBJ2-5, with 9 bases matching TRBD2. Germline assignment: CDR1 SGHTA and CDR2 FQGTGA. The length of the CDR3 is 14 residues. V shed 8 bases and J 5 bases; nucleotides not matched to a gene: 9. CDR3 DNA sequence: TGTGCCAGCGCCCCTAGCGGGGCTGGGGAGACCCAGTACTTC. Its protein is CASAPSGAGETQYF.